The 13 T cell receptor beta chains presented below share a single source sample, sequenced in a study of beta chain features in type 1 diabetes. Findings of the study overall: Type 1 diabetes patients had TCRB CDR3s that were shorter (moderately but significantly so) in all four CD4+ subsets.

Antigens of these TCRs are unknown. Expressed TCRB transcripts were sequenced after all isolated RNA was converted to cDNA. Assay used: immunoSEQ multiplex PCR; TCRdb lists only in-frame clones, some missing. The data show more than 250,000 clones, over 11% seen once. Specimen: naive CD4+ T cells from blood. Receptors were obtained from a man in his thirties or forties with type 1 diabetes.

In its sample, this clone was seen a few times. CDR3 protein: CASSLGEDRADEAFF. The DNA of the CDR3 is TGTGCCAGCAGCTTAGGAGAGGACAGGGCGGATGAAGCTTTCTTT. The chain couples TRBV7-9 to TRBJ1-1, with TRBD1 identical over 8 bases. Per the germline V gene, CDR1 is SEHNR and CDR2 is FQNEAQ (reference sequence). This CDR3 is built from 15 residues. Unmatched junction bases numbered 8, after V lost 1 base and J lost 7 bases.

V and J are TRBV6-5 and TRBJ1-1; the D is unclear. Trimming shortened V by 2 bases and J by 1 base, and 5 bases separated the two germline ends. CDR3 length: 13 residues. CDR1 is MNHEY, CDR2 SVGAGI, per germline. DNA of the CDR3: TGTGCCAGCAGTTACAGGAGGAACACTGAAGCTTTCTTT. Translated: CASSYRRNTEAFF.

CDR3 nucleotides: TGCGCCAGCAGCGACAGGGTTAATGAAAAACTGTTTTTT. Translating it yields CASSDRVNEKLFF. The V gene is TRBV5-1, the J gene TRBJ1-4; the match to TRBD1 covers 7 bases. The CDR3 is 13 residues long. V dropped 4 bases and J dropped 4; count of bases not matched to a gene: 1. In germline, CDR1 is SGHRS, CDR2 YFSETQ.

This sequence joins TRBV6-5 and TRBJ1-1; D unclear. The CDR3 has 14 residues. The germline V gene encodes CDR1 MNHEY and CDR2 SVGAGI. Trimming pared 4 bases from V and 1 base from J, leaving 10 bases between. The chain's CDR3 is CASSLRLGNTEAFF. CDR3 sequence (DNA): TGTGCCAGCAGTTTGCGGCTGGGGAACACTGAAGCTTTCTTT.

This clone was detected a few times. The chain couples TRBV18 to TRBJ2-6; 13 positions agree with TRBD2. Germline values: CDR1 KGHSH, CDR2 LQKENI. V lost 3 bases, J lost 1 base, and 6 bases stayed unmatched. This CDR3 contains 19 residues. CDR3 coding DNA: TGTGCCAGCTCACCTTTGAGGACTAGCGGGAGTTCTGGGGCCAACGTCCTGACTTTC. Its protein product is CASSPLRTSGSSGANVLTF.

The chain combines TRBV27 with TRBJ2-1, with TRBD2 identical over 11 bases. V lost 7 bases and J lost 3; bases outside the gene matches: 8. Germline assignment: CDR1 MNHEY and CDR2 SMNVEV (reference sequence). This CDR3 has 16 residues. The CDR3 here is CASNSALAGDYNEQFF. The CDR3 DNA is TGTGCCAGCAACTCCGCACTAGCGGGAGACTACAATGAGCAGTTCTTC.

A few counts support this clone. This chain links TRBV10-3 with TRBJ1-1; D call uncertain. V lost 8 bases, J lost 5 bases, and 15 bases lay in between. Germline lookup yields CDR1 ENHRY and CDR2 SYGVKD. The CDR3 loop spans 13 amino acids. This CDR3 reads CAIRREGGTEAFF. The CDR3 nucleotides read TGTGCCATCCGTCGGGAGGGTGGTACTGAAGCTTTCTTT.

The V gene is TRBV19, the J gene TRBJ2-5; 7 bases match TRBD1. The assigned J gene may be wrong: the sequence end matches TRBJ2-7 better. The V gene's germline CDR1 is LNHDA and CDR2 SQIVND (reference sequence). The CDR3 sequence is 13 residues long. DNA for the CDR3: TGTGCCAGTACTTCTCAGGGGGTCTACGAGCAGTACTTC. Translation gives CASTSQGVYEQYF.

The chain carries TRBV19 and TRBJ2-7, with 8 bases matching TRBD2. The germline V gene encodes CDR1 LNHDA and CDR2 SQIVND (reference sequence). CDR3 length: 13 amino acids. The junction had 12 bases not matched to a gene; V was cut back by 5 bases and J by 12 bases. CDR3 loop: CASSDTSGTGAYF. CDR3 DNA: TGTGCCAGTAGTGATACTAGCGGAACCGGGGCGTACTTC.

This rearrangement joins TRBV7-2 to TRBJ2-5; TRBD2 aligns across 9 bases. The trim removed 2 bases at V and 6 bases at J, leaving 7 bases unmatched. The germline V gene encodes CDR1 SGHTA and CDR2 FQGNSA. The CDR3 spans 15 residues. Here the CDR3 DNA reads TGTGCCAGCAGCTTAAGTAGCGGGAGTTCAAAGACCCAGTACTTC. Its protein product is CASSLSSGSSKTQYF.

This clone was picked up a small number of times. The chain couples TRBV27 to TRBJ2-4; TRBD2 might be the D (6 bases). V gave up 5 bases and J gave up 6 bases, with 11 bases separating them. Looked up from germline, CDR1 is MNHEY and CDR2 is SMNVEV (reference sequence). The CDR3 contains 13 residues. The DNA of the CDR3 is TGTGCCAGCAGTCAGGAGGGAGGAAACATTCAGTACTTC. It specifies CASSQEGGNIQYF.

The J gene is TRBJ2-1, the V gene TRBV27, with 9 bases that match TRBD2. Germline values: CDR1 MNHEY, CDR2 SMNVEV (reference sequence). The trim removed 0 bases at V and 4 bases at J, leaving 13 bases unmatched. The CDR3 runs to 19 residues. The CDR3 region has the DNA TGTGCCAGCAGTTTATCCCCCCCGGGACTAGCATTCCGTTACAATGAGCAGTTCTTC. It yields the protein CASSLSPPGLAFRYNEQFF.

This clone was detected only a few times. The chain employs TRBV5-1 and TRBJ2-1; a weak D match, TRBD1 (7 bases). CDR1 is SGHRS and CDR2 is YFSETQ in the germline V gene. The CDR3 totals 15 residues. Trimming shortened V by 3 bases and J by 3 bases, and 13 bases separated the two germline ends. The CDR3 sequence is CASSWGQGGYNEQFF. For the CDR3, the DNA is TGCGCCAGCAGCTGGGGGCAGGGGGGCTACAATGAGCAGTTCTTC.